Listed here is a single T cell receptor (beta chain). This entry comes from a study of control samples from healthy donors and cancer patients. Per germline, CDR1 SGHNT and CDR2 YYREEE (reference sequence). CDR3 length: 16 amino acids. Trimming stripped 0 bases from V and 0 bases from J, with 10 bases between. Profiling relied on immunoSEQ multiplex PCR, and the TCRdb table lists in-frame clones only, not all of them. The sample includes tens of thousands of clones, more than 75% of them seen just once. The sequence was obtained from an older woman with lung cancer. Sequencing was done on a sample of PBMCs. This chain uses TRBV5-4 with TRBJ2-1; D tentatively fits TRBD1 or TRBD2 (5 bases each). Here the CDR3 reads CASSLAAGSSYNEQFF. As DNA, the CDR3 is TGTGCCAGCAGCTTGGCGGCAGGGAGCTCCTACAATGAGCAGTTCTTC.